This TCR beta chain was profiled in a study of blood T cell repertoires in COVID-19 (TCRdb year 2020). The study in broad terms: Samples covering the acute and convalescent phases of COVID-19 were provided by collaborators in the United States, Italy and Spain. The dataset comprised deeply sampled blood TCRbeta repertoires from subjects exposed to, actively infected with, or recovered from COVID-19. The samples were drawn from the first 160 participants of the ongoing ImmuneRACE study and from over 950 subjects provided by 6 global collaborators. A de-identified subject ID, COVID-19 status, age in years and sex were almost always included in the sample metadata. Where HLA class I and class II types were available, the types were taken from metadata supplied by the sample provider, not from assay-based typing. The repertoires were released in a freely available public database meant as a resource for research on the immune response to SARS-CoV-2. The material from the prospective study consisted of cDNA or gDNA derived from T cells, B-cell-depleted T cells, or PBMCs. The investigation overall reported the following: The amount of clinical and demographic metadata varied by source and participant and was provided uncurated.

TCRbeta CDR3 regions were amplified from genomic DNA using the immunoSEQ Assay, a bias-controlled multiplex PCR. As for the original processing: The number of nucleated cells in each sample was estimated by amplification of reference gene primers within the assay. Sequence reads were collapsed and filtered to measure the absolute abundance of every unique TCRbeta CDR3 rearrangement. Productive Simpson clonality was computed per sample as the square root of Simpson's diversity index over productive rearrangements. TCRdb's version of the immuneACCESS table is confined to in-frame rearrangements and falls short of the full clone set. An unresolved V gene accounts for under half of the shortfall where checked; the remainder is of unknown origin. That table is the source of V, J and clone size, and D and trimming were worked out from the DNA. For this sample the table gives 370,000 or so clones, of which around 87% were detected only once. The ten biggest clones cover 1% to 1.5% of the sample.

Concerning this clone: The antigen this receptor binds is unknown. Base qualities are not provided; no much larger clone lies one nucleotide away.

In the germline V gene, CDR1 corresponds to MNHEY and CDR2 to SVGEGT. The junction carries 8 bases between V and J, which are trimmed by 2 bases and 0 bases respectively. The CDR3 goes from the cysteine to the phenylalanine over 15 residues. The retained sequence is limited to the CDR3, 45 bases, with the frame set at the first base. Participants in the prospective study were aged about 18 to 95 years, lived in approximately 26 United States geographic areas, and enrolled through a virtual design. In the prospective study, participants were assigned to cohorts based on the clinical history participants reported in a screening survey and a study questionnaire. Recovered participants in ImmuneRACE Cohort 3 were defined as having two consecutive negative NP/OP PCR tests, clearance from a healthcare professional, or resolution of symptoms. In the prospective study, mobile phlebotomists collected whole blood, serum and a nasopharyngeal or oropharyngeal swab from each participant. Over a roughly 2-month period, participants in the prospective study had the option of providing additional blood draws and questionnaires. Prospective study blood samples were shipped either frozen or at room temperature before DNA extraction.

The sample taken for sequencing was PBMCs or T cells enriched from blood (not recorded which). The receptor was isolated from a young man who had recovered from COVID-19. The sequence is built from TRBV6-2 or TRBV6-3 and TRBJ1-5, with the D gene uncertain. The CDR3 in this case is CASSYTGYSNQPQHF. The base sequence is TGTGCCAGCAGTTACACCGGGTATAGCAATCAGCCCCAGCATTTT.